The rows below give T cell receptor beta chains drawn from one sample of a study of Ad26.COV2.S vaccination and SARS-CoV-2 variants. The method was immunoSEQ multiplex PCR; TCRdb's version includes in-frame clones alone and lacks a portion of them. The data show some 640,000 clones, with 80% to 90% seen just once and about 1.5% held by the top ten. The material sequenced was peripheral blood, taken in a trial of Ad26.COV2.S vaccine versus placebo. The receptors were gathered from a person aged 18-60 years who received the Ad26.COV2.S COVID-19 vaccine or a placebo. CDR3s include the opening cysteine and the closing phenylalanine or tryptophan. Clone size is not always given. Where it is, it says once, few, many or a class for expanded clones.

j_call,v_call,clone_size,cdr3_aa
TRBJ2-7,TRBV10-3,NA,CAISDHQGAYEQYF
TRBJ1-5,TRBV12-3/TRBV12-4,few,CASGTFGNQPQHF
TRBJ1-1,TRBV4-3,once,CASSQGPARGRLNTEAFF
TRBJ1-4,TRBV7-9,NA,CASSLGSGNEKLFF
TRBJ1-4,TRBV4-1,NA,CASSLRDRVNEKLFF
TRBJ2-7,TRBV6-5,NA,CASSYSSGRVYEQYF
TRBJ2-5,TRBV7-2,NA,CASSSGALDRETQYF
TRBJ2-7,TRBV27,few,CASSLLWGQGSEQYF
TRBJ2-1,TRBV12-5,NA,CASAPDTGIGTGPAYNEQFF
TRBJ2-5,TRBV30,few,CAWSVSGGSETQYF
TRBJ2-5,TRBV11-3,NA,CASSKGLVGQETQYF
TRBJ2-2,TRBV10-2,NA,CASNGPTGGGELFF
TRBJ2-7,TRBV3-1/TRBV3-2,NA,CASTSLGGDSYEQYF
TRBJ1-1,TRBV3-1/TRBV3-2,NA,CASSQSPGTGETEAFF
TRBJ2-5,TRBV5-1,once,CASSTQDRVGETQYF
TRBJ2-1,TRBV5-1,NA,CASSLLRQGNEQFF